The 24 T cell receptor beta chains listed next were all sequenced from one sample in a study of vaccination and CD4 T cells after COVID-19. Their antigens remain unidentified. The treatment here: approximately nine-day PBMC culture with coronavirus spike peptide pools or control peptides (ViraFEST assay). Scientists ran DNA taken from cultured CD4+ T cells through the Oncomine TCR Beta short-read assay for sequencing. TCRdb re-called the PCR reads with MiXCR, one entry per CDR3 protein. The sample includes about 21,000 distinct CDR3 sequences, less than 60% of them seen just once. Sequenced sample: CD4+ T cells from blood, cultured in vitro. The receptors derive from a human donor who had recovered from COVID-19.

The chain uses TRBV28 and TRBJ1-6, with 11 nucleotides matching TRBD1. V was pared by 4 bases and J by 8 bases, with 10 bases of the junction left unmatched. The CDR3 is made up of 17 amino acids. CDR1 is MDHEN, CDR2 SYDVKM, per germline. The CDR3 spells CASSSPGQGAGDSPLHF. The CDR3 bases are TGTGCCAGCAGTTCTCCTGGACAGGGGGCGGGAGATTCACCCCTCCACTTT.

V gene TRBV19 combines with J gene TRBJ2-2, with D perhaps TRBD1 (5 bases). This CDR3 region has 12 residues. V lost 6 bases, J lost 7 bases, and 9 bases lay in between. Germline V gene data show CDR1 as LNHDA and CDR2 as SQIVND (reference sequence). CDR3 bases: TGTGCCAGTAGCCTAGGGGTCGGGGAGCTGTTTTTT. As protein: CASSLGVGELFF.

A note on this clonotype: One junction end disagrees with the germline gene, perhaps due to a read error. The chain couples TRBV6-1 to TRBJ1-5, with 9 positions matching TRBD1. CDR1 MNHNS and CDR2 SASEGT come from the germline V gene. CDR3 length: 15 amino acids. The CDR3 here is CTSSPTGGGNQPQHF. The CDR3 nucleotides read TGTACCAGCAGCCCGACAGGGGGAGGCAATCAGCCCCAGCATTTT.

The gene calls are TRBV19 and TRBJ1-2; 9 nucleotides line up with TRBD1. Per the germline V gene, CDR1 is LNHDA and CDR2 is SQIVND (reference sequence). The CDR3 sequence is 13 residues long. Germline trimming cut 7 bases from V and 6 bases from J; bases unmatched to any gene: 6. CDR3 in DNA: TGTGCCAGTACCAGAGACAGGGGGAATGGCTACACCTTC. Amino acids: CASTRDRGNGYTF.

The rearrangement links TRBV7-9 to TRBJ2-3; D is unclear. Trimming took 6 bases from V and 4 from J, leaving 8 bases between them. The CDR3 has 12 residues. Germline CDR1 reads SEHNR; CDR2 reads FQNEAQ (reference sequence). The CDR3 DNA is TGTGCCAGCAGTCAAGTTTCAGATACGCAGTATTTT. It translates to CASSQVSDTQYF.

This chain connects TRBV19 to TRBJ2-1; TRBD2 matches at 10 bases. There are 16 residues in the CDR3. Unmatched junction bases numbered 9, after V lost 7 bases and J lost 3 bases. The germline V gene has CDR1 LNHDA and CDR2 SQIVND (reference sequence). CDR3 nucleotides: TGTGCCAGTACAAGCGGGAGGGCTTCCGACTACAATGAGCAGTTCTTC. Amino acids: CASTSGRASDYNEQFF.

This clonotype has more than one count but fewer than ten. This rearrangement joins TRBV20-1 to TRBJ2-5, with 7 positions matching TRBD1. J was trimmed by 4 bases and V by 0 bases; bases with no gene match: 11. Germline V gene sequence: CDR1 DFQATT, CDR2 SNEGSKA (reference sequence). The CDR3 sequence is 16 residues long. Here the CDR3 reads CSARDYRDSLGETQYF. The CDR3 coding sequence is TGCAGTGCTAGAGATTATCGGGACAGCCTCGGAGAGACCCAGTACTTC.

This chain connects TRBV6-1 to TRBJ2-3; D is unresolved. Trimming shortened V by 0 bases and J by 6 bases, and 13 bases separated the two germline ends. CDR3 length equals 15 residues. Germline loops: CDR1 MNHNS, CDR2 SASEGT. In DNA form, the CDR3 reads TGTGCCAGCAGTGAAGCCTCACGCGACGGGGATACGCAGTATTTT. It is translated as CASSEASRDGDTQYF.

This rearrangement joins TRBV5-1 to TRBJ2-1, with D tentatively TRBD1 or TRBD2 (6 bases each). Germline values: CDR1 SGHRS, CDR2 YFSETQ. The CDR3 loop spans 12 amino acids. Trimming pared 7 bases from V and 10 bases from J, leaving 15 bases between. The CDR3 protein is CASRRGQREQFF. The DNA for the CDR3 is TGCGCCAGCCGACGGGGGCAACGAGAGCAGTTCTTC.

The V call is TRBV6-1, the J call TRBJ2-3; tentatively, D is TRBD1 (6 bases). V was pared by 1 base and J by 1 base, with 9 bases between. Germline-derived CDR1 and CDR2 are MNHNS and SASEGT. CDR3 size: 15 residues. The CDR3 DNA follows: TGTGCCAGCAGTGAAGTTTCAGGGGGCACAGATACGCAGTATTTT. Protein product: CASSEVSGGTDTQYF.

This rearrangement joins TRBV30 to TRBJ2-5; D is possibly TRBD1 (5 bases). The V gene lost 0 bases and the J gene lost 3 bases, with 8 bases spanning the gap. In germline, CDR1 is GTSNPN, CDR2 SVGIG (reference sequence). The CDR3 is 13 residues long. The CDR3: CAWSVQVEETQYF. DNA for the CDR3: TGTGCCTGGAGTGTACAGGTTGAAGAGACCCAGTACTTC.

This clonotype has a handful of counts. CDR3 residues: CAWNLNYGYTF. In DNA form, the CDR3 reads TGTGCCTGGAACCTCAACTATGGCTACACCTTC. The chain combines TRBV30 with TRBJ1-2; D unclear. Trimming stripped 4 bases from V and 2 bases from J, with 5 bases between. This CDR3 region has 11 residues. Germline CDR1 GTSNPN, CDR2 SVGIG (reference sequence).

Concerning this clonotype: At one end, the junction sequence differs from germline, possibly due to a read error. The CDR3 DNA reads as TGTGCCAGCAGTCCCCAGGGGGCAGGTAGGAACGAGCAGTACTTC. Translating it yields CASSPQGAGRNEQYF. The chain combines TRBV10-3 with TRBJ2-7; 8 bases map to TRBD1. Germline V gives CDR1 ENHRY, CDR2 SYGVKD. The CDR3 contains 15 residues.

The CDR3 coding sequence is TGTGCCAGCAGCCTCACAGGGTGGGGATCCAATGAGCAGTTCTTC. Translation: CASSLTGWGSNEQFF. This chain uses TRBV7-2 with TRBJ2-1, with D possibly matching TRBD1 (6 bases). CDR3 length equals 15 residues. Germline assignment: CDR1 SGHTA and CDR2 FQGNSA. V lost 5 bases and J lost 6, with 17 bases in between. The variable domain in full, with the rest retrieved from reference TRBV7-2 and TRBJ2-1, is GAGVSQSPSNKVTEKGKDVELRCDPISGHTALYWYRQSLGQGLEFLIYFQGNSAPDKSGLPSDRFSAERTGGSVSTLTIQRTQQEDSAVYLCASSLTGWGSNEQFFGPGTRLTVL.

The chain couples TRBV20-1 to TRBJ1-2, with D unresolved. The CDR3 extends over 10 amino acids. With 0 bases removed from V and 9 bases from J, the gap between germline ends came to 5 bases. Germline assignment: CDR1 DFQATT and CDR2 SNEGSKA (reference sequence). The CDR3 sequence is CSARDHRYTF. Written as DNA, the CDR3 is TGCAGTGCTAGAGATCACCGCTACACCTTC.

The sample holds a few counts of this clonotype. J is TRBJ2-7 and V is TRBV7-3; the D gene is possibly TRBD2 (6 bases). V was pared by 2 bases and J by 7 bases, with 18 bases between. The CDR3 consists of 15 residues. In germline, CDR1 is SGHTA, CDR2 FQGTGA. The CDR3 region is CASSLGGTPGDEQYF. Here the CDR3 DNA reads TGTGCCAGCAGCTTAGGCGGGACTCCCGGGGATGAGCAGTACTTC.

The chain recombines TRBV20-1 with TRBJ1-1; D may be TRBD1 (5 bases). The germline V and J ends were trimmed by 3 bases and 5 bases, with 13 bases remaining between them. The CDR3 runs to 13 residues. Germline assignment: CDR1 DFQATT and CDR2 SNEGSKA (reference sequence). CDR3 amino acids: CSARRVGRTEAFF. As DNA, the CDR3 is TGCAGTGCTAGGAGGGTGGGGCGGACTGAAGCTTTCTTT.

The V and J genes are TRBV11-2 and TRBJ2-5, with a weak D call TRBD2 (6 bases). With 2 bases removed from V and 2 bases from J, the gap between germline ends came to 9 bases. CDR1 and CDR2 (germline): SGHAT, FQNNGV. The CDR3 extends over 14 amino acids. The CDR3 sequence is CASSLQGLQETQYF. Here the CDR3 DNA reads TGTGCCAGCAGCTTACAGGGACTTCAAGAGACCCAGTACTTC.

The sample holds a few counts of this clonotype. The chain combines TRBV15 with TRBJ1-1; TRBD1 agrees at 8 bases. J gave up 7 bases and V 4 bases, and 11 bases lay outside the gene matches. Germline CDR1 reads LNHNV; CDR2 reads YYDKDF (reference sequence). The CDR3 sequence is 15 residues long. CDR3 nucleotides: TGTGCCACCAGCAACTATCGGGACAGGCCCATTGAAGCTTTCTTT. This sequence encodes CATSNYRDRPIEAFF.

There are a few counts of this clonotype. In DNA form, the CDR3 reads TGCAGTGCTCCACCAAACGCTTTCCGGGACAAACGAAACTATGGCTACACCTTC. Translation: CSAPPNAFRDKRNYGYTF. V gene TRBV20-1 combines with J gene TRBJ1-2; a possible D gene is TRBD1 (6 bases). V was pared by 5 bases and J by 2 bases, with 27 bases between. The CDR3 has 18 residues. CDR1 and CDR2 (germline): DFQATT, SNEGSKA (reference sequence).

V is TRBV20-1 and J is TRBJ2-7, with TRBD2 matching 11 bases. CDR3 length equals 18 residues. Germline V lookup: CDR1 DFQATT, CDR2 SNEGSKA (reference sequence). Germline trimming cut 1 base from V and 3 bases from J; bases unmatched to any gene: 14. The CDR3 nucleotides are TGCAGTGCTAGAGCCTCGGGACTAGCGGCCTACGGTCTCTACGAGCAGTACTTC. Protein product: CSARASGLAAYGLYEQYF.

The genes are TRBV10-3 and TRBJ1-2; the D is unclear. The CDR3 has 15 residues. The V and J ends lost 0 bases and 5 bases respectively, with 13 bases between them. Germline values: CDR1 ENHRY, CDR2 SYGVKD. CDR3 in DNA: TGTGCCATCAGTGAGTCAGGAGGGTATCGATATGGCTACACCTTC. Translating gives CAISESGGYRYGYTF.

J is TRBJ1-3 and V is TRBV7-8; a possible D gene is TRBD1 (5 bases). V dropped 2 bases and J dropped 3 bases, with 11 bases sitting between them. The germline V gene has CDR1 SGHVS and CDR2 FQNEAQ. This CDR3 contains 15 residues. The CDR3 DNA is TGTGCCAGCAGCTTACAGGGCCTTGGTGGAAACACCATATATTTT. Encoded protein: CASSLQGLGGNTIYF.

This clonotype has a handful of counts. The V call is TRBV10-3, the J call TRBJ1-2, with TRBD1 identical over 8 bases. This CDR3 contains 16 residues. Germline trimming cut 6 bases from V and 2 bases from J; bases unmatched to any gene: 11. Germline loops: CDR1 ENHRY, CDR2 SYGVKD. The CDR3 DNA is TGTGCCATCAGCCAGGACAGGGAACTGTCGAACTATGGCTACACCTTC. This codes for CAISQDRELSNYGYTF.